The sequence of this TCR beta chain was determined in a study of T cell responses to AZD1222 COVID-19 vaccine. General study findings and limits: CD4 TCRs associated with vaccination spanned spike, dominating at 160-218 and 743-854. White British donors predominated, females outnumbered males, and clonal diversity was possibly underestimated.

The CDR3 consists of 18 residues. V lost 2 bases to trimming and J lost 4 bases, with 23 bases between them. In germline, CDR1 is SGHNT, CDR2 YENEEA. Notes on this clone: Its antigen is currently unknown.

Generated by immunoSEQ multiplex PCR, the TCRdb table keeps only in-frame clones and is missing some. This table holds more than 150,000 clones, 87% found once. J is TRBJ1-2 and V is TRBV11-3; tentatively, D is TRBD1 (5 bases). The starting material was peripheral blood, obtained 28 days after the second AZD1222 dose. The TCR was taken from an adult who received the AZD1222 COVID-19 vaccine. The CDR3 bases are TGTGCCAGCAGCTTACCCTCGGAGGGGACCATAGGTGTCTATGGCTACACCTTC. Translated: CASSLPSEGTIGVYGYTF.